Listed here are 13 T cell receptor beta chains from one sample, sequenced in a study of T cells in Graves' hyperthyroidism and ophthalmopathy. TCR beta CDR3 sequences were amplified from RNA transcripts. First-round RT-PCR with HTBI primers amplified the TCR CDR3 region. TCRdb fed the multiplex PCR reads into MiXCR, producing one record per CDR3 protein. The sample holds a few hundred thousand distinct CDR3 sequences; approximately 15% are singletons and the top ten take about an eighth. The sequenced sample consisted of blood. The receptors here all came from a middle-aged woman with Graves' hyperthyroidism that later progressed to Graves' ophthalmopathy.

This clonotype was counted many times. The J gene is TRBJ1-1, the V gene TRBV7-8; no clear D. V lost 0 bases and J lost 0, with 8 bases in between. The CDR3 covers 15 residues. Germline V gives CDR1 SGHVS, CDR2 FQNEAQ. CDR3 nucleotide sequence: TGTGCCAGCAGCTTAGCGGCAGGTTTGAACACTGAAGCTTTCTTT. Translated: CASSLAAGLNTEAFF.

The sample holds many counts of this clonotype. J is TRBJ2-5 and V is TRBV3-1, with 13 positions matching TRBD2. The CDR3 spans 16 residues. The germline CDR1 and CDR2 sequences are LGHDT and YNNKEL (reference sequence). Germline trimming cut 1 base from V and 5 bases from J; bases unmatched to any gene: 4. The CDR3, as DNA: TGTGCCAGCAGCCAAGGACTAGCGGGAGGCTGGGAGACCCAGTACTTC. Amino acids: CASSQGLAGGWETQYF.

This clonotype was seen at least ten times. The V gene is TRBV27, the J gene TRBJ2-3; a possible D gene is TRBD1 (5 bases). Germline V gene data show CDR1 as MNHEY and CDR2 as SMNVEV (reference sequence). The CDR3 loop spans 17 amino acids. V lost 3 bases to trimming and J lost 1 base, with 17 bases between them. Here the CDR3 DNA reads TGTGCCAGCAGTTTGAAGGGGTGGGTTCTACGCACAGATACGCAGTATTTT. Translation: CASSLKGWVLRTDTQYF.

The genes are TRBV20-1 and TRBJ2-2; 10 bases map to TRBD1. This CDR3 spans 15 amino acids. After removal of 1 base from V and 10 bases from J, the junction contained 9 bases not matched to a gene. Germline V gives CDR1 DFQATT, CDR2 SNEGSKA (reference sequence). CDR3 in amino acids: CSARGGGTGEVELFF. DNA for the CDR3: TGCAGTGCTAGAGGGGGCGGGACAGGGGAGGTGGAGCTGTTTTTT.

This clonotype showed up just a few times. The V call is TRBV11-2, the J call TRBJ1-4, with D perhaps matching TRBD1 (5 bases). The germline V gene has CDR1 SGHAT and CDR2 FQNNGV. Trimming removed 6 bases from V and 2 bases from J, with 19 bases in between. The CDR3 extends over 17 amino acids. CDR3 sequence reads: CASSLRFRVGTNEKLFF. DNA for the CDR3: TGTGCCAGCAGTCTTAGGTTCAGGGTTGGCACTAATGAAAAACTGTTTTTT.

In its sample, this clonotype was seen many times. The CDR3 sequence: CASRYRGDTEAFF. CDR3 coding DNA: TGTGCCAGCCGCTACAGGGGGGACACTGAAGCTTTCTTT. The chain has TRBV6-1 and TRBJ1-1; 8 bases fit TRBD1. Losses at the gene ends were 8 bases for V and 3 bases for J; bases not matched to a gene: 5. The length of the CDR3 is 13 residues. The germline CDR1 and CDR2 sequences are MNHNS and SASEGT.

This clonotype was seen many times. The chain has TRBV19 and TRBJ2-5; D uncertain. Looked up from germline, CDR1 is LNHDA and CDR2 is SQIVND (reference sequence). Trimming cost V 6 bases and J 0 bases, with 8 bases left between them. The length of the CDR3 is 13 residues. CDR3 protein: CASRSSDQETQYF. DNA of the CDR3: TGTGCCAGTAGAAGCTCAGACCAAGAGACCCAGTACTTC. The full variable domain, in which reference TRBV19 and TRBJ2-5 provide the parts outside the CDR3, is DGGITQSPKYLFRKEGQNVTLSCEQNLNHDAMYWYRQDPGQGLRLIYYSQIVNDFQKGDIAEGYSVSREKKESFPLTVTSAQKNPTAFYLCASRSSDQETQYFGPGTRLLVL.

Many counts were recorded for this clonotype. The V and J genes are TRBV7-9 and TRBJ2-5; D may be TRBD2 (6 bases). CDR1 is SEHNR, CDR2 FQNEAQ, per germline (reference sequence). CDR3 size: 16 residues. Trimming shortened V by 5 bases and J by 7 bases, and 23 bases separated the two germline ends. This CDR3 reads CASSREVSVGSWTQYF. DNA of the CDR3: TGTGCCAGCAGCCGAGAGGTTTCGGTCGGGAGTTGGACCCAGTACTTC.

This clonotype was seen many times. The V gene is TRBV9, the J gene TRBJ2-3; D is tentatively TRBD1 or TRBD2 (6 bases each). There are 16 residues in the CDR3. Trimming removed 4 bases at V and 4 bases at J, with 19 bases between. Germline V gives CDR1 SGDLS, CDR2 YYNGEE. CDR3 sequence: CASSPRGQGEADTQYF. The CDR3 DNA is TGTGCCAGCAGCCCTCGGGGGCAGGGTGAGGCAGATACGCAGTATTTT. The variable domain in full, completed from reference TRBV9 and TRBJ2-3, reads DSGVTQTPKHLITATGQRVTLRCSPRSGDLSVYWYQQSLDQGLQFLIQYYNGEERAKGNILERFSAQQFPDLHSELNLSSLELGDSALYFCASSPRGQGEADTQYFGPGTRLTVL.

The V and J genes are TRBV2 and TRBJ1-2; perhaps TRBD1 as D (6 bases). V dropped 6 bases and J dropped 4 bases, with 15 bases sitting between them. Germline V lookup: CDR1 SNHLY, CDR2 FYNNEI. CDR3 length: 14 amino acids. The CDR3 DNA follows: TGTGCCAGCAGCTTAAATGGGGGGCTCTATGGCTACACCTTC. This sequence encodes CASSLNGGLYGYTF.

The chain couples TRBV28 to TRBJ1-4; D is unclear. Germline loops: CDR1 MDHEN, CDR2 SYDVKM. The CDR3 consists of 14 residues. V lost 6 bases and J 5 bases, leaving 13 bases between the germline ends. The CDR3 DNA follows: TGTGCCAGCAGGTCCCCTGGCAGGAATGAAAAACTGTTTTTT. Translated, it gives CASRSPGRNEKLFF.

The J gene is TRBJ2-1, the V gene TRBV29-1; TRBD1 matches at 7 bases. V dropped 5 bases and J dropped 1; count of bases not matched to a gene: 2. Germline CDR1 is SQVTM and CDR2 is ANQGSEA. The length of the CDR3 is 13 residues. The CDR3 region is CSVTGESYNEQFF. The CDR3 nucleotides read TGCAGCGTTACAGGGGAGTCCTACAATGAGCAGTTCTTC.

This clonotype has at least ten counts. CDR3 amino acids: CASSLARGLKNIQYF. In DNA, the CDR3 is TGTGCCAGCAGTTTGGCCAGGGGGCTTAAAAACATTCAGTACTTC. The gene calls are TRBV27 and TRBJ2-4; the match to TRBD1 covers 8 bases. CDR3 length: 15 amino acids. Unmatched junction bases numbered 5, after V lost 3 bases and J lost 4 bases. From germline, CDR1 is MNHEY and CDR2 SMNVEV (reference sequence).